These 30 T cell receptor beta chains were all obtained from the same sample, sequenced in a study of immune heterogeneity within non-small cell lung tumors. The template for each sample was about 660 ng of genomic DNA, which had been extracted from bulk tumor tissue. During surgery, each primary tumor gave multiple biopsies spaced as far apart as possible. Patients went through curative surgery, and their non-small cell lung cancer was untreated and newly diagnosed. TCR beta CDR3 regions came from multiplex PCR with 32 forward V and 13 reverse J primers. TCRdb re-called the multiplex PCR reads with MiXCR, one entry per CDR3 protein. Found here are 10,000 or so distinct CDR3 sequences, around 17% of them singletons; the top ten hold 3.7%. Source material: lung tumor tissue. Every receptor here comes from a man aged 35-49 years with non-small cell lung cancer.

The chain is built from TRBV20-1 and TRBJ2-3; D is perhaps TRBD1 (6 bases). Trimming stripped 0 bases from V and 4 bases from J, with 14 bases between. Germline-derived CDR1 and CDR2 are DFQATT and SNEGSKA (reference sequence). This CDR3 comprises 15 residues. The CDR3 reads CSARDPWGRPDTQYF. The CDR3 DNA follows: TGCAGTGCTAGAGATCCGTGGGGGCGGCCAGATACGCAGTATTTT.

Sample share makes this clonotype medium-sized. Here the CDR3 reads CASSIVGIPTYEQYF. The CDR3 nucleotides are TGTGCCAGTAGTATCGTAGGGATACCGACCTACGAGCAGTACTTC. This chain uses TRBV19 with TRBJ2-7, with unresolved D. V was shortened by 3 bases and J by 2 bases, with 14 bases between the two germline ends. The V gene's germline CDR1 is LNHDA and CDR2 SQIVND (reference sequence). This CDR3 comprises 15 residues.

The chain uses TRBV15 and TRBJ1-5; D might be TRBD1 (5 bases). From germline, CDR1 is LNHNV and CDR2 YYDKDF (reference sequence). The V end was cut by 0 bases, the J end by 6 bases, with 12 bases between. This CDR3 spans 15 amino acids. This CDR3 is CATSRDFGGGQPQHF. The DNA for the CDR3 is TGTGCCACCAGCAGAGATTTTGGGGGAGGTCAGCCCCAGCATTTT.

This clonotype occurred many times. The rearrangement joins TRBV5-6 to TRBJ2-7, with D hard to call. Germline V CDR1 and CDR2: SGHDT, YYEEEE. Trimming took 4 bases from V and 5 from J, leaving 7 bases between them. CDR3 size: 11 residues. CDR3: CASSIGDEQYF. CDR3 nucleotides: TGTGCCAGCAGCATCGGTGACGAGCAGTACTTC.

This clonotype is medium-sized in the sample. For the CDR3, the DNA is TGCGCCAGCAGCTTGGATGACGGGGATACGCAGTATTTT. Protein sequence: CASSLDDGDTQYF. The chain carries TRBV5-1 and TRBJ2-3, with no clear D. The CDR3 totals 13 residues. V shed 0 bases and J shed 6 bases, with 8 bases lying between them. Germline CDR1 and CDR2: SGHRS and YFSETQ.

This clonotype is categorized as medium-sized. V gene TRBV6-1 combines with J gene TRBJ2-3, with 7 nucleotides matching TRBD2. There are 15 residues in the CDR3. Germline CDR1 reads MNHNS; CDR2 reads SASEGT. V was clipped by 4 bases and J by 2 bases; unmatched bases: 6. The chain's CDR3 is CASSGLAVFTDTQYF. CDR3 bases: TGTGCCAGCAGTGGGCTAGCGGTTTTCACAGATACGCAGTATTTT.

Within the sample, this clonotype is medium-sized. V is TRBV25-1 and J is TRBJ2-7; 8 positions match TRBD1. This CDR3 spans 17 amino acids. CDR1 is MGHDK, CDR2 SYGVNS, per germline. Trimming took 2 bases from V and 1 from J; bases not matched to a gene: 10. CDR3 DNA sequence: TGTGCCAGCAGTGAAATCACAACCGGGACAGGATCCTACGAGCAGTACTTC. Protein product: CASSEITTGTGSYEQYF.

This clonotype was seen more than once but under ten times. J is TRBJ2-7 and V is TRBV30; 7 bases agree with TRBD2. J was trimmed by 0 bases and V by 4 bases; bases with no gene match: 3. Germline V gene data show CDR1 as GTSNPN and CDR2 as SVGIG (reference sequence). The CDR3 extends over 13 amino acids. Here the CDR3 reads CAWTSGNSYEQYF. DNA of the CDR3: TGTGCCTGGACCAGCGGGAACTCCTACGAGCAGTACTTC.

This clonotype is deemed medium-sized. This chain connects TRBV28 to TRBJ2-7, with 8 bases identical to TRBD2. This CDR3 has 15 residues. Germline V gene data show CDR1 as MDHEN and CDR2 as SYDVKM. V was clipped by 6 bases and J by 2 bases; unmatched bases: 9. In DNA form, the CDR3 reads TGTGCCAGCAGCCCCCAGCGGGGGCGCCCCTACGAGCAGTACTTC. Translated: CASSPQRGRPYEQYF.

In this sample, this clonotype turned up many times. The chain carries TRBV20-1 and TRBJ2-5; D unresolved. V lost 1 base, J lost 5 bases, and 8 bases lay in between. Germline loops: CDR1 DFQATT, CDR2 SNEGSKA (reference sequence). This CDR3 comprises 12 residues. The CDR3 sequence: CSARVVAETQYF. Here the CDR3 DNA reads TGCAGTGCTAGAGTGGTTGCGGAGACCCAGTACTTC.

By sample share, this clonotype is medium-sized (0.01 to 0.1%). The chain uses TRBV12-3 or TRBV12-4 and TRBJ1-1; TRBD1 aligns across 7 bases. This CDR3 spans 17 amino acids. V lost 6 bases, J lost 3 bases, and 16 bases stayed unmatched. As DNA, the CDR3 is TGTGCCAGCAGCCACCCAGGGGGGCGGACGGGTGACACTGAAGCTTTCTTT. Translation gives CASSHPGGRTGDTEAFF.

V usage is TRBV7-8 and J usage is TRBJ1-5, with TRBD1 matching over 7 bases. CDR3 length: 13 amino acids. The V segment lost 5 bases and the J segment 6 bases; nucleotides outside the gene matches: 4. CDR1 is SGHVS, CDR2 FQNEAQ, per germline. Written as DNA, the CDR3 is TGTGCCAGCAGCCCAGGGGGGGGTCAGCCCCAGCATTTT. Its protein product is CASSPGGGQPQHF.

About this clonotype itself: This may stem from a read error, because a much larger clone lies one nucleotide away. Since the CDR3 does not end with the conserved phenylalanine or tryptophan, this likely comes from a read error. This chain links TRBV5-4 with TRBJ2-7; 8 bases are shared with TRBD1. V lost 5 bases to trimming and J lost 2 bases; unmatched junction nucleotides: 9. The CDR3 is made up of 15 amino acids. CDR1 SGHNT and CDR2 YYREEE come from the germline V gene (reference sequence). The chain's CDR3 is CASSYGQGLPYEQYS. The DNA for the CDR3 is TGTGCCAGCAGTTATGGACAGGGTTTACCCTACGAGCAGTACTCC.

This clonotype occurred many times. V and J are TRBV7-8 and TRBJ2-2; D uncertain. Between the trimmed V and J ends, which lost 3 bases and 6 bases, there was a span of 2 bases. The CDR3 length is 11 residues. Germline V gene lookup returns CDR1 SGHVS and CDR2 FQNEAQ. CDR3 sequence: CASSFPGELFF. The CDR3 coding sequence is TGTGCCAGCAGCTTCCCCGGGGAGCTGTTTTTT.

By proportion, this clonotype is medium-sized. The CDR3 DNA is TGTGCCAGCAGTTTACAGACAGGGGGGATTGGCTACGAGCAGTACTTC. Translating gives CASSLQTGGIGYEQYF. V and J are TRBV28 and TRBJ2-7; TRBD1 aligns across 9 bases. The germline V gene encodes CDR1 MDHEN and CDR2 SYDVKM. This CDR3 has 16 residues. Trimming cost V 2 bases and J 3 bases; bases outside gene matches: 8. Looking up the rest from reference TRBV28 and TRBJ2-7 gives the full variable domain: DVKVTQSSRYLVKRTGEKVFLECVQDMDHENMFWYRQDPGLGLRLIYFSYDVKMKEKGDIPEGYSVSREKKERFSLILESASTNQTSMYLCASSLQTGGIGYEQYFGPGTRLTVT.

Sample share makes this clonotype medium-sized. V usage is TRBV28 and J usage is TRBJ1-5; TRBD1 matches 11 bases. Unmatched junction bases numbered 1, after V lost 2 bases and J lost 4 bases. This CDR3 has 15 residues. CDR1 is MDHEN and CDR2 is SYDVKM in the germline V gene. In DNA form, the CDR3 reads TGTGCCAGCAGTTTAGGACAGGGGGCTAATCAGCCCCAGCATTTT. This encodes CASSLGQGANQPQHF.

This clonotype ranks as medium-sized (0.01 to 0.1%). This chain uses TRBV3-2 with TRBJ1-3; the table's D gene call, TRBD1, was not cross checked with the DNA. TRBV3-2 is tagged as a pseudogene. There are 15 residues in the CDR3. The CDR3 coding sequence is TGTGCCAGCAGCCAAGATCCGGGGACGGGAAACACCATATATTTT. Amino acids: CASSQDPGTGNTIYF.

This clonotype was detected many times. CDR3 residues: CASSPRTGYGRASQETQYF. The CDR3 nucleotides read TGCGCCAGCAGCCCCCGGACGGGATACGGGCGGGCTTCACAAGAGACCCAGTACTTC. The chain joins TRBV5-1 to TRBJ2-5, with D maybe TRBD2 (5 bases). The germline V and J ends were trimmed by 4 bases and 2 bases, with 27 bases remaining between them. The germline CDR1 and CDR2 sequences are SGHRS and YFSETQ. The CDR3 loop spans 19 amino acids.

This clonotype was counted ten times or more. This chain uses TRBV7-9 with TRBJ2-3; no reliable D call. V dropped 3 bases and J dropped 8 bases, with 9 bases sitting between them. Per germline, CDR1 SEHNR and CDR2 FQNEAQ (reference sequence). The CDR3 sequence is 12 residues long. CDR3 sequence: CASSFRFGTQYF. The CDR3 region has the DNA TGTGCCAGCAGCTTCAGATTCGGTACGCAGTATTTT.

This clonotype was recorded at least ten times. This chain links TRBV7-8 with TRBJ1-1; D possibly corresponds to TRBD1 (5 bases). The V and J ends lost 2 bases and 9 bases respectively, with 16 bases between them. CDR1 is SGHVS and CDR2 is FQNEAQ in the germline V gene. The CDR3 loop spans 14 amino acids. The chain's CDR3 is CASSLFPDNRKAFF. CDR3 nucleotide sequence: TGTGCCAGCAGCTTATTTCCGGACAATCGTAAAGCTTTCTTT.

Sample share makes this clonotype medium-sized. The chain joins TRBV24-1 to TRBJ1-2, with TRBD1 identical over 12 bases. The CDR3 covers 15 residues. Losses at the gene ends were 9 bases for V and 7 bases for J; bases not matched to a gene: 11. Germline CDR1 KGHDR, CDR2 SFDVKD. CDR3 coding DNA: TGTGCCACCCGAGGGCCGGGACAGGGGGCAGGTGGCTACACCTTC. It codes for CATRGPGQGAGGYTF.

For this clonotype: Possible read error: a much larger clone is one base away. The CDR3 protein is CASSSRGDISYEQYF. CDR3 DNA: TGTGCCAGCAGCTCTCGGGGGGATATCTCCTACGAGCAGTACTTC. The rearrangement joins TRBV28 to TRBJ2-7, with 7 positions matching TRBD2. Per the germline V gene, CDR1 is MDHEN and CDR2 is SYDVKM. The ends lost 6 bases at V and 0 bases at J; junction bases unmatched: 8. The CDR3 has 15 residues.

This clonotype was seen many times. The J gene is TRBJ2-7, the V gene TRBV6-2 or TRBV6-3; TRBD2 matches at 7 bases. V lost 8 bases and J lost 2; bases outside the gene matches: 12. Germline CDR1 MNHEY, CDR2 SVGEGT. The CDR3 spans 15 residues. The CDR3 coding sequence is TGTGCCAGCTCCAAGGAGGCTAGCGGACCCTACGAGCAGTACTTC. Translating gives CASSKEASGPYEQYF.

This clonotype was seen ten or more times. The rearrangement links TRBV5-8 to TRBJ2-3; possible D gene TRBD1, 5 bases. The V end lost 0 bases, the J end lost 2 bases, and 7 bases lay between the germline ends. This CDR3 has 14 amino acids. The V gene's germline CDR1 is SGHTS and CDR2 YDEGEE. CDR3 sequence: CASSLGQNTDTQYF. In nucleotides, the CDR3 is TGTGCCAGCAGCTTGGGACAGAACACAGATACGCAGTATTTT.

By sample fraction, this clonotype is medium-sized. The genes are TRBV7-6 and TRBJ1-1, with 7 bases lining up with TRBD1. The CDR3 length is 15 residues. The germline V gene has CDR1 SGHVS and CDR2 FNYEAQ. After removal of 3 bases from V and 0 bases from J, the junction contained 4 bases not matched to a gene. The CDR3 sequence is CASSFSGQLNTEAFF. The CDR3 region has the DNA TGTGCCAGCAGCTTTTCGGGACAGTTGAACACTGAAGCTTTCTTT.

This clonotype is medium-sized within its sample. The V gene is TRBV19, the J gene TRBJ1-6, with D possibly being TRBD1 (5 bases). Germline CDR1 is LNHDA and CDR2 is SQIVND (reference sequence). This CDR3 comprises 15 residues. V dropped 3 bases and J dropped 6 bases, with 12 bases sitting between them. The CDR3, as DNA: TGTGCCAGTAGTATGCAACGGGGGACTAATTCACCCCTCCACTTT. It encodes CASSMQRGTNSPLHF. The variable domain in full, with the rest retrieved from reference TRBV19 and TRBJ1-6, is DGGITQSPKYLFRKEGQNVTLSCEQNLNHDAMYWYRQDPGQGLRLIYYSQIVNDFQKGDIAEGYSVSREKKESFPLTVTSAQKNPTAFYLCASSMQRGTNSPLHFGNGTRLTVT.

In its sample, this clonotype is medium-sized. The chain couples TRBV20-1 to TRBJ2-1; 11 nucleotides line up with TRBD2. CDR3 size: 23 residues. Trimming took 0 bases from V and 1 from J; bases not matched to a gene: 23. Germline V gives CDR1 DFQATT, CDR2 SNEGSKA (reference sequence). CDR3 DNA sequence: TGCAGTGCTAGAGATGTGTGGCAGCCCAGGGGCTGGGCTAGCGGGAGGTCCTACAATGAGCAGTTCTTC. Amino acids: CSARDVWQPRGWASGRSYNEQFF.

This clonotype was counted many times. V is TRBV5-5 and J is TRBJ2-7, with D tentatively TRBD2 (5 bases). The CDR3 is made up of 16 amino acids. Trimming left V 2 bases short and J 3 bases short, with 18 bases between. Per germline, CDR1 SGHKS and CDR2 YYEKEE (reference sequence). The chain's CDR3 is CASSFLSGNLGYEQYF. DNA of the CDR3: TGTGCCAGCAGCTTTCTGTCGGGAAATCTTGGCTACGAGCAGTACTTC.

This clonotype was seen a handful of times. The V and J genes are TRBV11-2 and TRBJ2-1; perhaps TRBD2 as D (6 bases). The CDR3 covers 15 residues. The germline CDR1 and CDR2 sequences are SGHAT and FQNNGV. Trimming took 0 bases from V and 5 from J, leaving 11 bases between them. The chain's CDR3 is CASSLEAGFNNEQFF. The CDR3 nucleotides read TGTGCCAGCAGCTTAGAGGCGGGATTCAACAATGAGCAGTTCTTC. Looking up the rest from reference TRBV11-2 and TRBJ2-1 gives the full variable domain: EAGVAQSPRYKIIEKRQSVAFWCNPISGHATLYWYQQILGQGPKLLIQFQNNGVVDDSQLPKDRFSAERLKGVDSTLKIQPAKLEDSAVYLCASSLEAGFNNEQFFGPGTRLTVL.

As concerns this clonotype: The CDR3 ends on some other residue instead of the conserved phenylalanine or tryptophan, so this is likely a read error. No DNA is shown, since the ends of the CDR3 on it are uncertain; the CDR3 is the one TCRdb lists. The chain carries TRBV6-1 and TRBJ2-3; the listed D gene, TRBD1, was not tested against the DNA. A total of 18 residues make up the CDR3, ends included. In germline, CDR1 is MNHNS, CDR2 SASEGT. The CDR3 spells CASSEPQGLGSSEQYFGP.